This T cell receptor beta chain appears in the sequencing data of a study of PD-1 blockade in classical Hodgkin lymphoma. Study-wide results and caveats: Newly diagnosed patients were reported to exhibit reduced baseline TCR diversity relative to healthy donors.

On this clone: Its specificity is not known.

Repertoires were generated with immunoSEQ multiplex PCR, while TCRdb's copy carries only in-frame clones and drops some. Counted here are roughly 20,000 clones, about four fifths occurring once; the ten biggest clones make up more than 0.9%. The CDR3 spans 13 residues. Trimming stripped 2 bases from V and 0 bases from J, with 6 bases between. Per the germline V gene, CDR1 is SGHNT and CDR2 is YYREEE (reference sequence). The time point is: newly diagnosed, previously untreated cHL patient sample. Out of thawed PBMCs, magnetic negative selection purified CD4+ T cells. The authors used newly diagnosed, untreated classical Hodgkin lymphoma PBMCs as comparison.

The TCR originated in a human donor with classical Hodgkin lymphoma. The sample taken for sequencing was CD4+ T cells from blood. The J gene is TRBJ2-7, the V gene TRBV5-4, with a possible D match to TRBD1 (5 bases). The CDR3: CASSFTGSYEQYF. The CDR3 DNA sequence: TGTGCCAGCAGCTTCACAGGCTCCTACGAGCAGTACTTC. Variable domain in full (rest from reference TRBV5-4 and TRBJ2-7): ETGVTQSPTHLIKTRGQQVTLRCSSQSGHNTVSWYQQALGQGPQFIFQYYREEENGRGNFPPRFSGLQFPNYSSELNVNALELDDSALYLCASSFTGSYEQYFGPGTRLTVT.